A selection of T cell receptor beta chains follows, all from one sample in a study of human T cells and chemical hapten exposure. TCRdb recomputed calls from the RACE reads with MiXCR, one row per CDR3 protein. Of 73,000 or so distinct CDR3 sequences listed, 7.5% to 9.5% are singletons. The material sequenced was whole blood, taken in connection with sensitization to the hapten diphenylcyclopropenone (DPC). These receptors were collected from a woman aged 45-65 years with alopecia areata. Some clones in this sample may be carry-over from other donors' samples. Both conserved end residues are part of each CDR3. A D gene is named only where the DNA matches it firmly. The size of a clone is reported for some rows only, either as once, few or many, or as a class for expanded clones.

j_call d_call v_call cdr3_length clone_size cdr3_aa cdr3_nt
TRBJ2-5 NA TRBV28 16 few CASSLQAPSLQETQYF TGTGCCAGCAGTCTCCAGGCTCCTTCCCTTCAAGAGACCCAGTACTTC
TRBJ1-1 NA TRBV29-1 13 NA CSGRGRPNTEAFF TGCAGCGGGCGCGGCAGACCGAACACTGAAGCTTTCTTT
TRBJ2-7 NA TRBV6-5 13 many CASSYQTRNEQYF TGTGCCAGCAGTTACCAGACTAGGAACGAGCAGTACTTC
TRBJ2-7 TRBD2 TRBV7-2 14 many CASSFGTTAYEQYF TGTGCCAGCAGCTTCGGGACTACCGCCTACGAGCAGTACTTC
TRBJ2-3 TRBD2 TRBV10-3 14 many CAIMSGGGTDTQYF TGTGCCATCATGAGTGGGGGGGGAACAGATACGCAGTATTTT
TRBJ2-1 TRBD1 TRBV5-4 15 few CASSIGQGAVYEQFF TGTGCCAGCAGCATTGGACAGGGGGCGGTTTATGAGCAGTTCTTC
TRBJ1-1 NA TRBV7-9 11 many CASSSNTEAFF TGTGCCAGCAGCTCTAACACTGAAGCTTTCTTT
TRBJ1-2 NA TRBV12-3/TRBV12-4 15 few CASSGAGWDSYGYTF TGTGCCAGCAGTGGGGCGGGGTGGGACTCCTATGGCTACACCTTC
TRBJ1-1 NA TRBV7-9 16 many CASSPNPGLGETEAFF TGTGCCAGCAGCCCAAATCCAGGGTTGGGGGAAACTGAAGCTTTCTTT
TRBJ2-1 NA TRBV12-3/TRBV12-4 13 NA CASSPGFYNEQFF TGTGCCAGCAGTCCAGGATTCTACAATGAGCAGTTCTTC
TRBJ2-3 NA TRBV7-9 15 NA CASSSTSQSTDTQYF TGTGCCAGCAGCTCCACGTCCCAAAGCACAGATACGCAGTATTTT
TRBJ2-7 NA TRBV20-1 10 NA CSARDYEQYF TGCAGTGCTAGGGACTACGAGCAGTACTTC
TRBJ2-3 NA TRBV7-6 15 NA CASSLGQGFTDTQYF TGTGCCAGCAGCTTAGGGCAGGGATTCACAGATACGCAGTATTTT
TRBJ1-5 NA TRBV12-3/TRBV12-4 15 many CASTLTVGFNQPQHF TGTGCCAGCACCCTGACAGTGGGGTTCAATCAGCCCCAGCATTTT
TRBJ2-7 NA TRBV4-3 14 NA CASSQESRGTEQYF TGCGCCAGCAGCCAAGAGTCAAGAGGTACGGAGCAGTACTTC
TRBJ2-7 NA TRBV12-3/TRBV12-4 12 few CASTGADAEQYF TGTGCCAGCACCGGAGCGGATGCCGAGCAGTACTTC
TRBJ2-2 TRBD1 TRBV20-1 15 many CSAGVRGRWTGELFF TGCAGTGCTGGAGTGAGGGGGCGATGGACCGGGGAGCTGTTTTTT
TRBJ2-3 NA TRBV20-1 14 NA CSARDGSGTDTQYF TGCAGTGCTAGAGACGGGAGTGGAACAGATACGCAGTATTTT
TRBJ1-1 NA TRBV27 14 few CASSSYNRGTEAFF TGTGCCAGCAGTTCCTATAACCGGGGGACTGAAGCTTTCTTT
TRBJ1-5 TRBD1 TRBV24-1 17 NA CATSGPGQANSNQPQHF TGTGCCACCAGTGGCCCGGGACAGGCGAATAGCAATCAGCCCCAGCATTTT
TRBJ1-1 NA TRBV3-1 14 few CASSQQGSHTEAFF TGTGCCAGCAGCCAACAGGGGTCTCACACTGAAGCTTTCTTT
TRBJ2-7 TRBD1 TRBV3-1 15 NA CASSQTWDSTYEQYF TGTGCCAGCAGCCAGACTTGGGACAGCACCTACGAGCAGTACTTC
TRBJ1-4 NA TRBV19 13 many CASARRGNEKLFF TGTGCCAGTGCACGCCGGGGGAATGAAAAACTGTTTTTT
TRBJ1-1 TRBD1 TRBV9 15 many CASSVGQGVGTEAFF TGTGCCAGCAGCGTAGGACAGGGAGTCGGGACTGAAGCTTTCTTT
TRBJ2-5 NA TRBV7-8 17 NA CASSPSRGLTLKETQYF TGTGCCAGCAGCCCTAGCCGTGGACTGACTCTCAAGGAGACCCAGTACTTC
TRBJ2-7 TRBD2 TRBV29-1 14 few CSVEGGTDPYEQYF TGCAGCGTTGAGGGGGGGACGGACCCCTACGAGCAGTACTTC
TRBJ2-3 TRBD2 TRBV30 14 NA CAWVTSGSKHTQYF TGTGCCTGGGTGACTAGCGGGAGTAAGCATACGCAGTATTTT
TRBJ1-1 NA TRBV20-1 13 many CSARVRLSTEAFF TGCAGTGCTAGAGTCCGACTGAGCACTGAAGCTTTCTTT
TRBJ2-7 NA TRBV21-1 14 NA CASSAPQGWHEQYF TGTGCCAGCAGCGCTCCACAGGGGTGGCACGAGCAGTACTTC
TRBJ1-1 NA TRBV28 11 NA CASSLTGQAFF TGTGCCAGCAGTTTGACGGGTCAAGCTTTCTTT
TRBJ1-1 NA TRBV14 13 few CASSQVIWLEAFF TGTGCCAGCAGCCAAGTTATTTGGCTGGAAGCTTTCTTT
TRBJ1-1 NA TRBV29-1 13 few CSVGKGVNTEAFF TGCAGCGTTGGTAAAGGGGTGAACACTGAAGCTTTCTTT
TRBJ1-5 TRBD1 TRBV12-3/TRBV12-4 15 NA CASSFDRGTWQPQHF TGTGCCAGCAGTTTCGACAGGGGGACCTGGCAGCCCCAGCATTTT
TRBJ1-5 NA TRBV10-3 14 few CAISGTGPDQPQHF TGTGCCATCAGCGGGACCGGACCTGATCAGCCCCAGCATTTT
TRBJ1-5 TRBD1 TRBV6-1 13 NA CASSRTGNQPQHF TGTGCCAGCAGCCGGACAGGAAATCAGCCCCAGCATTTT
TRBJ1-2 NA TRBV5-6 15 few CASSLSGQGHYGYTF TGTGCCAGCAGCCTTAGCGGGCAGGGCCACTATGGCTACACCTTC
TRBJ1-4 NA TRBV12-3/TRBV12-4 15 NA CASRPQGSTNEKLFF TGTGCCAGCAGGCCCCAAGGCTCAACTAATGAAAAACTGTTTTTT